The text below deals with one TCR beta chain. PCR used 60 Vbeta primers and 13 Jbeta primers. Assay: immunoSEQ multiplex PCR; the TCRdb copy retains only in-frame clones and omits some. The table has 150,000 to 200,000 clones, roughly 86% seen once. These data are taken from a study of cytomegalovirus exposure and HLA in healthy donors. CDR1 SEHNR and CDR2 FQNEAQ come from the germline V gene (reference sequence). The length of the CDR3 is 13 residues. V gave up 5 bases and J gave up 2 bases, with 9 bases separating them. The rearrangement joins TRBV7-9 to TRBJ1-2; a weak D match, TRBD1 (5 bases). The TCR was taken from a woman younger than 30 in good health and CMV-seronegative. Sample: PBMCs. CDR3 loop: CASSPQANYGYTF. CDR3 sequence (DNA): TGTGCCAGCAGCCCACAGGCAAACTATGGCTACACCTTC.